This TCR beta chain derives from a study of shared clonotypes between healthy human individuals. The junction had 3 bases not matched to a gene; V was cut back by 6 bases and J by 2 bases. Germline CDR1 is MNHEY and CDR2 is SVGAGI. The CDR3 runs 15 residues. CD8 cells regarded as naive lacked CD45RO, were positively chosen for CCR7, and omitted terminally differentiated effector memory CD45RA+ cells. Using immunoSEQ multiplex PCR, the repertoire was profiled, and TCRdb retains in-frame clones only, with some absent. The sample has 1.5 million to 2.5 million clones, approximately 94% seen once. Sequenced: naive CD8+ T cells sorted from blood. V usage is TRBV6-5 and J usage is TRBJ2-3; 12 nucleotides line up with TRBD2. This sequence originates from a man younger than 30 in good health. The CDR3, as DNA: TGTGCCAGCAGAACTAGCGGGGGGTACACAGATACGCAGTATTTT. Translated, it gives CASRTSGGYTDTQYF.